This TCR beta chain was captured in a study of blood T cell repertoires in COVID-19. A single count supports this clone. Method: immunoSEQ multiplex PCR; TCRdb's copy keeps in-frame clones and lacks some. The sample has about 170,000 clones, about 80% seen once. V gave up 4 bases and J gave up 3 bases, with 5 bases separating them. Germline CDR1 reads MDHEN; CDR2 reads SYDVKM. CDR3 length: 12 residues. This chain uses TRBV28 with TRBJ2-3; D is possibly TRBD1 (5 bases). The clonotype was recovered from a woman in her 70s in a cohort exposed to, infected with or recovered from COVID-19 (not recorded which). Sequenced material: PBMCs or T cells enriched from blood (not recorded which). CDR3 residues: CASSSGTDTQYF. As DNA, the CDR3 is TGTGCCAGCAGTTCAGGGACAGATACGCAGTATTTT. The full variable domain, with the rest looked up from reference TRBV28 and TRBJ2-3, is DVKVTQSSRYLVKRTGEKVFLECVQDMDHENMFWYRQDPGLGLRLIYFSYDVKMKEKGDIPEGYSVSREKKERFSLILESASTNQTSMYLCASSSGTDTQYFGPGTRLTVL.